The present T cell receptor beta chain was sequenced within a study of siplizumab effects on memory and regulatory T cells. The junction had 6 bases not matched to a gene; V was cut back by 3 bases and J by 4 bases. The CDR3 is 15 residues long. Germline assignment: CDR1 MNHEY and CDR2 SMNVEV (reference sequence). Details on this clone: Its cognate antigen is unknown.

Some clones are missing from TCRdb's copy, which holds only in-frame ones; the method was immunoSEQ multiplex PCR. The data hold over 80,000 clones, with roughly 94% observed a single time. Findings of the study overall: The authors mapped only a minor fraction of alloreactive clones to unstimulated subsets.

This chain connects TRBV27 to TRBJ2-7; 10 bases agree with TRBD1. Sample: non-Treg CD4+ T cells sorted from blood. The clonotype was recovered from a human donor in good health. The CDR3 is CASSFLDRGLYEQYF. The CDR3 DNA follows: TGTGCCAGCAGTTTCTTGGACAGGGGGTTGTACGAGCAGTACTTC.